This TCR beta chain was sequenced during a study of T cell responses to AZD1222 COVID-19 vaccine. Overall study results and limits: Breadth and depth of Spike-specific TCRs rose after two AZD1222 doses. Spike regions recognized by vaccine-associated CD4 TCRs spanned the protein, led by 160-218 and 743-854. Only a handful of AZD1222 recipients tested seropositive at baseline.

There are 13 residues in the CDR3. Deletions cut 6 bases from V and 5 bases from J, with 10 bases between. The germline gives CDR1 MDHEN, CDR2 SYDVKM. TCRdb keeps only in-frame clones here, not all; method: immunoSEQ multiplex PCR. The sample includes about 99,000 clones, about 89% of them seen just once. As regards this clone: Its antigen remains unidentified.

The rearrangement links TRBV28 to TRBJ1-4; D is uncertain. The source material was peripheral blood, sampled 28 days after the second AZD1222 dose. The sequence derives from an adult who received the AZD1222 COVID-19 vaccine. The CDR3 here is CASRTPVNEKLFF. The CDR3 DNA reads as TGTGCCAGCAGGACCCCGGTGAATGAAAAACTGTTTTTT.